This T cell receptor beta chain stems from a study of PD-1 blockade in classical Hodgkin lymphoma. Broader study findings: Anyone who began nivolumab under 1 year after ASCT was excluded. Baseline TCR diversity was reportedly lower in newly diagnosed patients than healthy donors.

Every one of the patients relapsed after autologous stem cell transplantation (brentuximab vedotin exposure was variable). With regard to this clone: What it binds is not known.

The V and J ends lost 3 bases and 4 bases respectively, with 9 bases between them. Germline CDR1 and CDR2: GTSNPN and SVGIG (reference sequence). The CDR3 has 13 amino acids. Some clones are missing from TCRdb's copy, which holds only in-frame ones; the method was immunoSEQ multiplex PCR. The sample contains tens of thousands of clones, 76% of which appear only once. The input for sequencing was peripheral blood mononuclear cells (PBMCs), taken at baseline. This receptor was taken from a human donor with classical Hodgkin lymphoma. The chain joins TRBV30 to TRBJ2-2; a weak D match, TRBD1 (6 bases). This CDR3 is CAWRRGFTGELFF. The CDR3 DNA sequence: TGTGCCTGGAGAAGGGGGTTCACCGGGGAGCTGTTTTTT.